This TCR beta chain was retrieved from a study of blood T cell repertoires in COVID-19. A Seattle source enrolled patients during active infection and followed them longitudinally. This clone was picked up a small number of times. CDR1 and CDR2 (germline): LGHNA, YSLEER. The V and J ends lost 0 bases and 2 bases respectively, with 8 bases between them. This CDR3 has 16 residues. This table comes from immunoSEQ multiplex PCR, and its TCRdb copy is limited to in-frame clones, with some not included. The data contain about 120,000 clones, about four fifths of them singletons. The sample taken for sequencing was peripheral blood. The chain combines TRBV4-3 with TRBJ2-6; weak D call: TRBD1 (5 bases). The sequence came from a man aged 30-40 years with COVID-19, enrolled during active disease. CDR3 DNA sequence: TGCGCCAGCAGCCAAGATAGGGGTACTGGGGCCAACGTCCTGACTTTC. Translation gives CASSQDRGTGANVLTF.